A selection of T cell receptor beta chains follows, all from one sample in a study of blood T cell repertoires in COVID-19. Only in-frame clones appear in the TCRdb table, and some are missing; sequencing was by immunoSEQ multiplex PCR. The table lists about 160,000 clones, roughly 91% of them singletons. The sequencing input was peripheral blood. Every receptor here comes from a man aged 18 to 30 with acute or convalescent COVID-19. The CDR3 runs from the conserved cysteine through the conserved F or W. D genes are given only for firm matches. Size values are once, few and many counts, or a class for expanded clones, and some rows have none.

V,size,J,D,DNA,CDR3
TRBV15,-,TRBJ1-5,TRBD1,TGTGCCACCAGCAGAGATCCGGGACAGGGGGCATCTCAGCCCCAGCATTTT,CATSRDPGQGASQPQHF
TRBV9,-,TRBJ2-7,-,TGTGCCAGCAGCGTAGCCCACTGGTCCCCTAGTGAGCAGTACTTC,CASSVAHWSPSEQYF
TRBV5-4,once,TRBJ2-5,-,TGTGCCAGCAGCCCGGGGTGGCAGCAAGAGACCCAGTACTTC,CASSPGWQQETQYF
TRBV27,-,TRBJ1-5,-,TGTGCCACAGACACTGGATATAGCAATCAGCCCCAGCATTTT,CATDTGYSNQPQHF
TRBV6-5,-,TRBJ1-1,-,TGTGCCAGCAGTTACTCGTACGGGACTGAAGCTTTCTTT,CASSYSYGTEAFF
TRBV12-3/TRBV12-4,-,TRBJ1-1,TRBD1,TGTGCCAGCGGGGACAGGGCCGTCACTGAAGCTTTCTTT,CASGDRAVTEAFF
TRBV15,-,TRBJ1-4,TRBD1,TGTGCCACCAGCACCCTGGACAGGGGGCCTCATGAAAAACTGTTTTTT,CATSTLDRGPHEKLFF
TRBV3-1/TRBV3-2,once,TRBJ1-4,-,TGTGCCAGCAGCAGAGAGGATAAACTGTTTTTT,CASSREDKLFF
TRBV18,-,TRBJ2-5,TRBD1,TGTGCCAGCTCACAAACGGACAGGGGGATGTACCAAGAGACCCAGTACTTC,CASSQTDRGMYQETQYF
TRBV2,-,TRBJ2-7,TRBD1,TGTGCCAGTGGACAGGCCGCCTACGAGCAGTACTTC,CASGQAAYEQYF
TRBV4-1,-,TRBJ2-3,-,TGCGCCAGCAGCCAAGATCAGGGAACAGATACGCAGTATTTT,CASSQDQGTDTQYF
TRBV7-4,-,TRBJ1-5,TRBD1,TGTGCCAGCAGCTGGGTCGACCGGGACAGACACAATCAGCCCCAGCATTTT,CASSWVDRDRHNQPQHF
TRBV18,-,TRBJ1-1,TRBD1,TGTGCCAGCTCACGCCGACAGGGGAGGTCGGACACTGAAGCTTTCTTT,CASSRRQGRSDTEAFF
TRBV24-1,-,TRBJ2-5,-,TGTGCCACCAGTGAATACAAACAAGAGACCCAGTACTTC,CATSEYKQETQYF
TRBV5-6,-,TRBJ2-2,-,TGTGCCAGCAGCGGCAGGGCTCCGGACACCGGGGAGCTGTTTTTT,CASSGRAPDTGELFF
TRBV3-1/TRBV3-2,-,TRBJ2-7,-,TGTGCCAGCAGCGGAAATGACAGGTACTACGAGCAGTACTTC,CASSGNDRYYEQYF
TRBV5-1,-,TRBJ2-1,TRBD2,TGCGCCAGCAGCCAGAGCGGGGGGGCCTACAATGAGCAGTTCTTC,CASSQSGGAYNEQFF
TRBV12-3/TRBV12-4,-,TRBJ1-2,-,TGTGCCAGCAGCCCAGGGAACTATGGCTACACCTTC,CASSPGNYGYTF
TRBV19,-,TRBJ1-5,-,TGTGCCAGTAGTCCGGAAACACAGCGGGGTCAGCCCCAGCATTTT,CASSPETQRGQPQHF
TRBV7-9,-,TRBJ1-6,-,TGTGCCAGCAGCTTAGGGGGAGATAGAGTTTCACCCCTCCACTTT,CASSLGGDRVSPLHF
TRBV6-6,-,TRBJ1-2,TRBD1,TGTGCCAGCCGATACAGGGGAGATAGCTATGGCTACACCTTC,CASRYRGDSYGYTF
TRBV18,few,TRBJ2-6,-,TGTGCCAGCTCACCATACCAGGGGAGGGCCAACGTCCTGACTTTC,CASSPYQGRANVLTF
TRBV7-8,-,TRBJ1-5,TRBD1,TGTGCCAGCAGCCAGACAGGGTACGATCAGCCCCAGCATTTT,CASSQTGYDQPQHF
TRBV19,-,TRBJ2-1,TRBD2,TGTGCCAGTAGTAACCTCCCGGGACTAGCGGGAGACAATGAGCAGTTCTTC,CASSNLPGLAGDNEQFF
TRBV6-6,-,TRBJ2-1,-,TGTGCCAGCAGTTACTCGGAGGGGACGGGCTACAATGAGCAGTTCTTC,CASSYSEGTGYNEQFF
TRBV5-6,-,TRBJ1-1,-,TGTGCCAGCAGCTTGGTACAGGGATACACTGAAGCTTTCTTT,CASSLVQGYTEAFF
TRBV7-7,-,TRBJ2-1,TRBD1,TGTGCCAGCAGCGCGGGACAGGGCTCGTACAATGAGCAGTTCTTC,CASSAGQGSYNEQFF
TRBV18,once,TRBJ2-5,-,TGTGCCAGCTCCCGGGTTTTTGCTCAAGAGACCCAGTACTTC,CASSRVFAQETQYF
TRBV30,-,TRBJ1-1,TRBD1,TGTGCCTGGGACCACAGGGGGCCCACTGAAGCTTTCTTT,CAWDHRGPTEAFF
TRBV9,-,TRBJ1-2,-,TGTGCCAGCAGCGTAGCGGGGGGTGACTATGGCTACACCTTC,CASSVAGGDYGYTF
TRBV10-3,once,TRBJ1-2,-,TGTGCCATCAGTGACAATGTGGCAGGGAAAGGCTACACCTTC,CAISDNVAGKGYTF
TRBV27,-,TRBJ1-1,TRBD1,TGTGCCAGCAGTTCAGCCGGGACAGGGAACACTGAAGCTTTCTTT,CASSSAGTGNTEAFF
TRBV2,-,TRBJ1-2,TRBD1,TGTGCCAGCACCGCGACAGGGGGCAGTATCTATGGCTACACCTTC,CASTATGGSIYGYTF
TRBV5-8,-,TRBJ1-2,TRBD1,TGTGCCAGCAGCTTAAACAGGGGGCTTGGTGGCTACACCTTC,CASSLNRGLGGYTF
TRBV9,few,TRBJ2-2,TRBD2,TGTGCCAGCAGCGTCCGGGGGGACTCCACCGGGGAGCTGTTTTTT,CASSVRGDSTGELFF
TRBV7-2,-,TRBJ2-1,TRBD2,TGTGCCAGCAGCTTAGCAAGACTAGCGGGGGGGCACGGTGAGCAGTTCTTC,CASSLARLAGGHGEQFF
TRBV6-1,-,TRBJ1-5,-,TGTGCCAGCAGTGATATAGTTGAGCTACCCAATCAGCCCCAGCATTTT,CASSDIVELPNQPQHF
TRBV5-5,-,TRBJ2-1,TRBD1,TGTGCCAGCAGCCCCACTTCATGGCCGGGACAGGGCTACAATGAGCAGTTCTTC,CASSPTSWPGQGYNEQFF
TRBV30,-,TRBJ1-2,-,TGTGCCTGTAATTCACGGAGCTATGGCTACACCTTC,CACNSRSYGYTF
TRBV2,-,TRBJ1-1,-,TGTGCCAGCAGGATTCTTGGGGGGGACACTGAAGCTTTCTTT,CASRILGGDTEAFF
TRBV6-5,-,TRBJ2-2,TRBD2,TGTGCCAGCAGTTTACGACTAGCGGGCACCGGGGAGCTGTTTTTT,CASSLRLAGTGELFF
TRBV2,-,TRBJ1-3,-,TGTGCCAGCAGTGAAGGTCAGGGTCAAGAAAACACCATATATTTT,CASSEGQGQENTIYF
TRBV19,-,TRBJ1-1,-,TGTGCCAGTAGTATAGGAGCAGGGTTGGGCACTGAAGCTTTCTTT,CASSIGAGLGTEAFF
TRBV13,-,TRBJ2-1,-,TGTGCCAGCAGCTCCACTCGTTATTTCGAGCAGTTCTTC,CASSSTRYFEQFF
TRBV5-1,once,TRBJ1-4,TRBD1,TGCGCCAGCAGCTTGGGTCGGGACAGGGGGCTCTTGAGTGAAAAACTGTTTTTT,CASSLGRDRGLLSEKLFF
TRBV7-9,once,TRBJ1-1,TRBD1,TGTGCCAGCAGCCGTACTTTACAGGGGGCGAACACTGAAGCTTTCTTT,CASSRTLQGANTEAFF
TRBV3-1/TRBV3-2,-,TRBJ2-7,TRBD2,TGTGCCAGCAGCCAGACTAGCGGGTCCTACGAGCAGTACTTC,CASSQTSGSYEQYF
TRBV10-3,-,TRBJ1-2,-,TGTGCCATCCGTACATCTAACTATGGCTACACCTTC,CAIRTSNYGYTF
TRBV7-9,few,TRBJ1-2,-,TGTGCCAGCAGCTTAGTGTTCGAGGATAACTATGGCTACACCTTC,CASSLVFEDNYGYTF
TRBV15,-,TRBJ1-1,-,TGTGCCACGATAGACAGCGTGAACACTGAAGCTTTCTTT,CATIDSVNTEAFF
TRBV2,-,TRBJ2-1,-,TGTGCCAGCCAAAGGGGGGGGGCGGATAATGAGCAGTTCTTC,CASQRGGADNEQFF
TRBV15,-,TRBJ2-1,TRBD2,TGTGCCACCAGCAGTATTAGCGGGGTCGACAATGAGCAGTTCTTC,CATSSISGVDNEQFF
TRBV9,-,TRBJ2-1,-,TGTGCCAGCAGCAAGGCTAGCTCCTACAATGAGCAGTTCTTC,CASSKASSYNEQFF
TRBV27,-,TRBJ1-1,-,TGTGCCAGCAGTCCTCAGGGTTCGAACACTGAAGCTTTCTTT,CASSPQGSNTEAFF